These T cell receptor beta chains were read from a single sample in a study of shared clonotypes between healthy human individuals. Data came from immunoSEQ multiplex PCR; TCRdb stores just in-frame clones and leaves some out. The sample records 740,000 or so clones, less than 80% being singletons. The sequenced material came from memory CD4+ T cells sorted from blood. The receptors shown here come from a woman in her thirties in good health. CDR3s include the opening cysteine and the closing phenylalanine or tryptophan. The D gene is left open where the match is weak. The size field is filled for only some rows; it gives once, few, many or a size class.

d_gene	v_gene	j_gene	abundance	CDR3nt	CDR3aa
-	TRBV5-5	TRBJ1-5	few	TGTGCCAGCAGCCGCAACGTTCAAGGGGCCGAGACCCAGCATTTT	CASSRNVQGAETQHF
TRBD1	TRBV7-2	TRBJ1-5	-	TGTGCCAGCAGCCTCGGACAGGGGGCAAGGCAGCCCCAGCATTTT	CASSLGQGARQPQHF
-	TRBV7-2	TRBJ2-5	-	TGTGCCAGCAGCTTTTCCTATTTAGAGACCCAGTACTTC	CASSFSYLETQYF
TRBD2	TRBV11-2	TRBJ2-5	-	TGTGCCAGCAGCTTAGTCGGACTAGCGGGAGGGGACACCAGGGAGACCCAGTACTTC	CASSLVGLAGGDTRETQYF
TRBD2	TRBV6-5	TRBJ2-1	-	TGTGCCAGGACTAGCGGGAAGAATGAGCAGTTCTTC	CARTSGKNEQFF
TRBD1	TRBV28	TRBJ1-5	-	TGTGCCAGCAGTTTATGGAGGGGGCTATTTCAGCCCCAGCATTTT	CASSLWRGLFQPQHF
TRBD2	TRBV10-3	TRBJ2-3	-	TGTGCCATCAGTGAGCCGGGGGGAGATACGCAGTATTTT	CAISEPGGDTQYF
-	TRBV7-2	TRBJ1-5	once	TGTGCCAGCAGCTTAGGACAGGCTTACCAGCCCCAGCATTTT	CASSLGQAYQPQHF
-	TRBV7-2	TRBJ2-5	-	TGTGCCAGCACCCCCTTCACAGTGGAGACCCAGTACTTC	CASTPFTVETQYF
-	TRBV18	TRBJ2-3	-	TGTGCCAGCTCACCACCCGTAACAGATACGCAGTATTTT	CASSPPVTDTQYF
-	TRBV19	TRBJ1-2	-	TGTGCCAGTAGTATAGAAGCGGCAGACTCTAACTATGGCTACACCTTC	CASSIEAADSNYGYTF
-	TRBV28	TRBJ2-5	-	TGTGCCAGCAGTTTAGGGGCCCCGGGAATACAAGAGACCCAGTACTTC	CASSLGAPGIQETQYF
TRBD2	TRBV5-1	TRBJ2-2	-	TGCGCCAGCAGCGAAACTAGCGGGATCGACACCGGGGAGCTGTTTTTT	CASSETSGIDTGELFF
TRBD2	TRBV9	TRBJ2-1	once	TGTGCCAGCAGCGTCAGGGCTAGCGGTAACTCCTACAATGAGCAGTTCTTC	CASSVRASGNSYNEQFF
-	TRBV18	TRBJ1-2	few	TGTGCCAGCTCACCTACAAGGGGGGCTAACTATGGCTACACCTTC	CASSPTRGANYGYTF
-	TRBV5-1	TRBJ2-5	few	TGCGCCAGCGGGGACCCGGGAAGTGGAGAGACCCAGTACTTC	CASGDPGSGETQYF
TRBD2	TRBV25-1	TRBJ2-7	few	TGTGCCAGCAGTGAGCTCACCGGGACTAGCGGGAGGGGCGAGCAGTACTTC	CASSELTGTSGRGEQYF
TRBD1	TRBV29-1	TRBJ1-1	-	TGCAGCGTTAGTATGACAGGGGCGCCGGGGGCTTTCTTT	CSVSMTGAPGAFF
-	TRBV5-4	TRBJ2-7	-	TGTGCCAGCAGCTTGTCCGGGAGCCTATCCTACGAGCAGTACTTC	CASSLSGSLSYEQYF
-	TRBV5-1	TRBJ2-3	-	TGCGCCAGCAGCAAAACAGGGTTATCAACAGATACGCAGTATTTT	CASSKTGLSTDTQYF
-	TRBV5-1	TRBJ2-1	-	TGCGCCAGCGCGGGCCGTATTGAGCAGTTCTTC	CASAGRIEQFF
-	TRBV7-8	TRBJ1-3	-	TGTGCCAGCAGCTTTGGAGGATTCGGAAACACCATATATTTT	CASSFGGFGNTIYF
-	TRBV5-1	TRBJ1-5	many	TGCGCCAGCAGCTTGGCAGGGAATAGCAATCAGCCCCAGCATTTT	CASSLAGNSNQPQHF
-	TRBV6-5	TRBJ2-4	-	TGTGCCAGCAGTCTCCGAGGCCAGCCTAAAAACATTCAGTACTTC	CASSLRGQPKNIQYF
TRBD1	TRBV5-1	TRBJ1-5	few	TGCGCCAGCAGCATAGGGACAGCGAGCGGCAATCAGCCCCAGCATTTT	CASSIGTASGNQPQHF
-	TRBV20-1	TRBJ2-7	-	TGCAGTGCCGCCGGAACCTACGAGCAGTACTTC	CSAAGTYEQYF
TRBD2	TRBV2	TRBJ2-5	once	TGTGCCAGCAGATCGAGACTAGCGGGAGCAGAGACCCAGTACTTC	CASRSRLAGAETQYF